This paragraph reports one T cell receptor (beta chain). The germline V gene encodes CDR1 MGHDK and CDR2 SYGVNS. The CDR3 extends over 16 amino acids. V lost 1 base to trimming and J lost 4 bases, with 13 bases between them. TCRdb re-analysed the 5' RACE reads in MiXCR, keeping a single row per CDR3 protein. Found here are approximately 630,000 distinct CDR3 sequences, around 7.4% of them singletons; the top ten hold roughly 1.6%. These data belong to a study of identical twins. This same sample was also taken into another study, of yellow fever vaccine responses in identical twins.

The origin of this receptor is a woman younger than 30 in good health. The source material was PBMCs. The chain links TRBV25-1 to TRBJ2-2; D is unresolved. The CDR3 loop reads CASSESALGVTGELFF. The CDR3 region has the DNA TGTGCCAGCAGTGAATCGGCCTTGGGTGTCACCGGGGAGCTGTTTTTT. Full variable domain (rest looked up from reference TRBV25-1 and TRBJ2-2): EADIYQTPRYLVIGTGKKITLECSQTMGHDKMYWYQQDPGMELHLIHYSYGVNSTEKGDLSSESTVSRIRTEHFPLTLESARPSHTSQYLCASSESALGVTGELFFGEGSRLTVL.